These 4 T cell receptor beta chains were sequenced from one sample in a study of breast tumors, draining lymph nodes, adjacent tissues. The lymph nodes were axillary draining lymph nodes from breast cancer patients. One entry per CDR3 protein results from TCRdb running MiXCR on the multiplex PCR reads. The sample lists fewer than 200,000 distinct CDR3 sequences, roughly 30% occurring once. The sample consisted of axillary lymph node tissue. The receptors stem from a female donor with breast cancer. Some clones in this sample may be carry-over from other donors' samples.

This clonotype occurred many times. The rearrangement uses TRBV11-2 and TRBJ1-6; D gene unclear. Between the trimmed V and J ends, which lost 6 bases and 0 bases, there was a span of 15 bases. This CDR3 spans 17 amino acids. Germline V gene sequence: CDR1 SGHAT, CDR2 FQNNGV. The CDR3, as DNA: TGTGCCAGCAGTCCGGACCGATCATACTCCTATAATTCACCCCTCCACTTT. This translates into CASSPDRSYSYNSPLHF.

The chain employs TRBV7-9 and TRBJ1-6; D is perhaps TRBD1 (5 bases). The CDR3 runs to 22 residues. The V end lost 1 base, the J end lost 7 bases, and 32 bases lay between the germline ends. CDR1 SEHNR and CDR2 FQNEAQ come from the germline V gene (reference sequence). This chain's CDR3 is CASSLGARLAGEGGNYNSPLHF. CDR3 in DNA: TGTGCCAGCAGCTTAGGCGCTCGGCTAGCGGGGGAGGGTGGGAACTACAATTCACCCCTCCACTTT.

This clonotype was seen only a few times. The rearrangement uses TRBV7-3 and TRBJ2-4; 7 nucleotides line up with TRBD2. V lost 8 bases, J lost 3 bases, and 10 bases stayed unmatched. CDR1 and CDR2 (germline): SGHTA, FQGTGA. This CDR3 has 15 residues. CDR3 loop: CASSIPGGGKNIQYF. The CDR3 DNA sequence: TGTGCCAGCTCAATCCCAGGCGGGGGCAAAAACATTCAGTACTTC.

For this clonotype: This could be a read error, since a much larger clone is one nucleotide away. The chain combines TRBV5-4 with TRBJ2-3; D is possibly TRBD2 (5 bases). Germline V gene data show CDR1 as SGHNT and CDR2 as YYREEE (reference sequence). V dropped 10 bases and J dropped 1 base, with 22 bases sitting between them. The CDR3 has 16 amino acids. The chain's CDR3 is CAYLRQCGRRTDTQYF. The CDR3 region has the DNA TGTGCCTATTTACGGCAGTGTGGGAGACGCACAGATACGCAGTATTTT.